This entry is about one T cell receptor (beta chain). These data come from a study of T cell changes during pregnancy in multiple sclerosis. CDR3 length: 14 amino acids. V was cut by 2 bases and J by 4 bases, with 9 bases left in between. Germline values: CDR1 ENHRY, CDR2 SYGVKD. Method: immunoSEQ multiplex PCR; TCRdb's copy keeps in-frame clones and lacks some. The sample yields tens of thousands of clones, 91% seen once. The source material was peripheral blood, sampled in the first trimester of pregnancy. The gene calls are TRBV10-3 and TRBJ1-5; maybe TRBD1 (6 bases). The receptor's source is a female donor in good health, enrolled as a control in a pregnancy study. CDR3 sequence (DNA): TGTGCCATCAGTGAGACAGGGACAAATCAGCCCCAGCATTTT. Translated: CAISETGTNQPQHF.